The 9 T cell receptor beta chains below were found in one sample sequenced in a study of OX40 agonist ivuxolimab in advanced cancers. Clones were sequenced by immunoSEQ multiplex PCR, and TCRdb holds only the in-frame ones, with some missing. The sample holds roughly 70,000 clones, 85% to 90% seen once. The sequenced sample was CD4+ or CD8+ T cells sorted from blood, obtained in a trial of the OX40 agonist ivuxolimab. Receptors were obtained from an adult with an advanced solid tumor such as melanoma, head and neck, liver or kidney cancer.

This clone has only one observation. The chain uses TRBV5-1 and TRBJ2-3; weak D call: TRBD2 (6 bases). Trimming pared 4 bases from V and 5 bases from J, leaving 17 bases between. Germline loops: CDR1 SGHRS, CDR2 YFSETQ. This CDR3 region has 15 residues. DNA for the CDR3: TGCGCCAGCAGCGTACGGGACTCCCGGCAAGATACGCAGTATTTT. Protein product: CASSVRDSRQDTQYF.

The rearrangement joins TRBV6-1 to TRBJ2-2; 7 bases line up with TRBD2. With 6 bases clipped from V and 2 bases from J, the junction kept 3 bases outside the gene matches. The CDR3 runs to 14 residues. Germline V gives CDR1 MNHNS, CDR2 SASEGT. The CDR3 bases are TGTGCCAGCAGATCTAGCGGAAACACCGGGGAGCTGTTTTTT. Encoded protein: CASRSSGNTGELFF.

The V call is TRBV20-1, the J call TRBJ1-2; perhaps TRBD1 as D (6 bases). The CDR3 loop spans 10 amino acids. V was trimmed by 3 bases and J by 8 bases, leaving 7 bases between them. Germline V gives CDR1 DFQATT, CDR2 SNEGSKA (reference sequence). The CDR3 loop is CSASDRGYTF. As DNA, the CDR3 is TGCAGTGCTAGCGACAGGGGCTACACCTTC.

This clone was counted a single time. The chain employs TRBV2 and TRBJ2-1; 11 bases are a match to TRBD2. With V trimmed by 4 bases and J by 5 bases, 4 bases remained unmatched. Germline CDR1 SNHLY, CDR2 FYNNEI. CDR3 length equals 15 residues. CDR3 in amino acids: CASSALAGGDNEQFF. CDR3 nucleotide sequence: TGTGCCAGCAGTGCTCTAGCGGGAGGCGACAATGAGCAGTTCTTC. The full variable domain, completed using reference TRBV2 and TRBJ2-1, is EPEVTQTPSHQVTQMGQEVILRCVPISNHLYFYWYRQILGQKVEFLVSFYNNEISEKSEIFDDQFSVERPDGSNFTLKIRSTKLEDSAMYFCASSALAGGDNEQFFGPGTRLTVL.

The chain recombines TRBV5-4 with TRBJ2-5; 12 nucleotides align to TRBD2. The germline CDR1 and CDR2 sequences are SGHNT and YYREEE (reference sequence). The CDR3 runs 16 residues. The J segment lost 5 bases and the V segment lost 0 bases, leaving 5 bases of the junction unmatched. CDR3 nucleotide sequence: TGTGCCAGCAGCTTGGATAGGACTAGCGGGGTGGAGACCCAGTACTTC. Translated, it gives CASSLDRTSGVETQYF.

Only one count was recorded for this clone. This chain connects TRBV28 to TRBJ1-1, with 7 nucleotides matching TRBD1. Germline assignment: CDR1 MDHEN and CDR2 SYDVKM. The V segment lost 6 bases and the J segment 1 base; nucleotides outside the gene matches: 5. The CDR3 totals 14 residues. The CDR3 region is CASRTGTENTEAFF. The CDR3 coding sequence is TGTGCCAGCAGAACCGGGACAGAGAACACTGAAGCTTTCTTT.

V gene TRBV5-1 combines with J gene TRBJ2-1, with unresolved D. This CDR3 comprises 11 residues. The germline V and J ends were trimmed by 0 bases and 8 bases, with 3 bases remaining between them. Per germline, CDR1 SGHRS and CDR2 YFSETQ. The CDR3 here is CASSLGHEQFF. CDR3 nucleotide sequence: TGCGCCAGCAGCTTGGGCCATGAGCAGTTCTTC. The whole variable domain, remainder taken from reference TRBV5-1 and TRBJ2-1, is KAGVTQTPRYLIKTRGQQVTLSCSPISGHRSVSWYQQTPGQGLQFLFEYFSETQRNKGNFPGRFSGRQFSNSRSEMNVSTLELGDSALYLCASSLGHEQFFGPGTRLTVL.

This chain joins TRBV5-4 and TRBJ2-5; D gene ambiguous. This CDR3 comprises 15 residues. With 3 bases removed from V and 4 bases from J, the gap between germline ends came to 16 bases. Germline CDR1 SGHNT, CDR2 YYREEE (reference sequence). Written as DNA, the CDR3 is TGTGCCAGCAGCTCTGGAAGGCTGGTGGGAGAGACCCAGTACTTC. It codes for CASSSGRLVGETQYF.

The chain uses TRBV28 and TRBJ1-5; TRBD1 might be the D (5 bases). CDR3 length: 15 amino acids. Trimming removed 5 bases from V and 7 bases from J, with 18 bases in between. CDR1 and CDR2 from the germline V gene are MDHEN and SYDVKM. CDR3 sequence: CASSPDHRRGQPQHF. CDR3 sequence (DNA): TGTGCCAGCAGTCCTGACCACAGGAGAGGGCAGCCCCAGCATTTT.